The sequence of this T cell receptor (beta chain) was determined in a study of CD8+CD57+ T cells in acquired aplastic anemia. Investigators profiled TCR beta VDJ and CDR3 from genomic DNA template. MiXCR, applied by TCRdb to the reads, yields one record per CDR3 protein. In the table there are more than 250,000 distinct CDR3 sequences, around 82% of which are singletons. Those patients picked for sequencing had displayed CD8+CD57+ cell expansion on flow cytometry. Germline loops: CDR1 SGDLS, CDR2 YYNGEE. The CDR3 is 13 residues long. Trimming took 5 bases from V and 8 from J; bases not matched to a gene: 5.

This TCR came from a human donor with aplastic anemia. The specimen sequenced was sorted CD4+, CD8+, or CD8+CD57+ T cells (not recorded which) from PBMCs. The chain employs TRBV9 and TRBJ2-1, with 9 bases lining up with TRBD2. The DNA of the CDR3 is TGTGCCAGCAGTGCGGGGGGGAAGCATGAGCAGTTCTTC. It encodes CASSAGGKHEQFF.